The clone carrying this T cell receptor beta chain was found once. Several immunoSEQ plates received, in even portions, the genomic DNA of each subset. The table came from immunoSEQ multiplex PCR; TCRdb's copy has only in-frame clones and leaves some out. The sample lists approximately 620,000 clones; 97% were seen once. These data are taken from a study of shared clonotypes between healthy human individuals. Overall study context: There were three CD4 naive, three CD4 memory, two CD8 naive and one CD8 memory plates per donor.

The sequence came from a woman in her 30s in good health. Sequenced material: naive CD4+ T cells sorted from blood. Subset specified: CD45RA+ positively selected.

The CDR3 coding sequence is TGCGCCAGCAGCCAACTTGGGGGAAAGGACACTGAAGCTTTCTTT. Its protein is CASSQLGGKDTEAFF. The chain recombines TRBV4-1 with TRBJ1-1, with D perhaps TRBD1 (5 bases). CDR1 and CDR2 (germline): MGHRA, YSYEKL. V lost 2 bases and J lost 3, with 13 bases in between. CDR3 length equals 15 residues.